This T cell receptor beta chain was profiled in a study of shared clonotypes between healthy human individuals. The naive CD8 population came from CD45RO-negative cells selected for CCR7, without terminally differentiated effector memory CD45RA+ cells. CDR3 size: 15 residues. V lost 5 bases to trimming and J lost 2 bases; unmatched junction nucleotides: 4. Looked up from germline, CDR1 is SEHNR and CDR2 is FQNEAQ (reference sequence). Sequencing was performed with immunoSEQ multiplex PCR; in TCRdb, only in-frame clones are kept and a portion is missing. The sample has around 600,000 clones, roughly 98% seen once.

J is TRBJ2-2 and V is TRBV7-9; 8 positions match TRBD2. The receptor's source is a man aged 25 to 40 in good health. What was sequenced was naive CD8+ T cells sorted from blood. CDR3 in amino acids: CASSRGGVNTGELFF. CDR3 DNA sequence: TGTGCCAGCAGCCGGGGGGGAGTAAACACCGGGGAGCTGTTTTTT.